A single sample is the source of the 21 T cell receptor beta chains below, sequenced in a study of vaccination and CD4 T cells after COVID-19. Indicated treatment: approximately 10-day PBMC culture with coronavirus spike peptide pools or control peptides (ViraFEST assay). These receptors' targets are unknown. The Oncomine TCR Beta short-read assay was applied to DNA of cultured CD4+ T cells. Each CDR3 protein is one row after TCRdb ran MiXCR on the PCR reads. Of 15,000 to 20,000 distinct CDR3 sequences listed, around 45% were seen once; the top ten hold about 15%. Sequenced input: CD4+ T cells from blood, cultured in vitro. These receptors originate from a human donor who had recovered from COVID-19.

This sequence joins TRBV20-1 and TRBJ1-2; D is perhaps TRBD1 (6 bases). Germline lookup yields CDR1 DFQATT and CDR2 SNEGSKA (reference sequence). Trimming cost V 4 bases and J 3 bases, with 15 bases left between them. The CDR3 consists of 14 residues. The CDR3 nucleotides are TGCAGTGCTAAACAGGGAATTGGGGACTATGGCTACACCTTC. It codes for CSAKQGIGDYGYTF.

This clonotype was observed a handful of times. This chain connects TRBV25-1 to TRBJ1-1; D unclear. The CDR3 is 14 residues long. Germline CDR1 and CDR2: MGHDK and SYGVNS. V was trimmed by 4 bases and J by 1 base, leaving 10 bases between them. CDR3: CASSVIGTNTEAFF. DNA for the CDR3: TGTGCCAGCAGTGTTATCGGTACGAACACTGAAGCTTTCTTT.

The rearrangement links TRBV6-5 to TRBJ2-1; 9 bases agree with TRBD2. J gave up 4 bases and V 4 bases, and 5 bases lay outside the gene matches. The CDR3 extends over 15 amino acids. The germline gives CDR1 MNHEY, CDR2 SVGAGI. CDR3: CASSSRGGLYNEQFF. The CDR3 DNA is TGTGCCAGCAGTTCGCGGGGGGGCCTTTACAATGAGCAGTTCTTC.

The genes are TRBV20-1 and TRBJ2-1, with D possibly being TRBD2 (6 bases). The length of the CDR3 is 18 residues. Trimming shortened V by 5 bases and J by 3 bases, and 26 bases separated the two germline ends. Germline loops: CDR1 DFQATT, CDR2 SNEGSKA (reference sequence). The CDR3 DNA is TGCAGTGCTCTCAGTCGGGACTGGGTTGGAGGTTACTACAATGAGCAGTTCTTC. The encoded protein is CSALSRDWVGGYYNEQFF.

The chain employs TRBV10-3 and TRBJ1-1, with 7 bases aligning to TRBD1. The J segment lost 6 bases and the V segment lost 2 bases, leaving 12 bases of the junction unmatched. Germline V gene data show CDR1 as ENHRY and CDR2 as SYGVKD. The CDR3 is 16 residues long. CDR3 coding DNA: TGTGCCATCAGTGAGAGCCCCCCTAACAGGGGAGCTGAAGCTTTCTTT. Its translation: CAISESPPNRGAEAFF.

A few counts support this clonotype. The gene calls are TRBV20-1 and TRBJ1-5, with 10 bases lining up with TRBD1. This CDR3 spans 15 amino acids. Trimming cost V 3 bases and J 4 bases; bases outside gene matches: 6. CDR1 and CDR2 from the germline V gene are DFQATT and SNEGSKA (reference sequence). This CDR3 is CSARGPGQGNQPQHF. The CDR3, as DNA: TGCAGTGCTAGGGGACCGGGACAGGGGAATCAGCCCCAGCATTTT.

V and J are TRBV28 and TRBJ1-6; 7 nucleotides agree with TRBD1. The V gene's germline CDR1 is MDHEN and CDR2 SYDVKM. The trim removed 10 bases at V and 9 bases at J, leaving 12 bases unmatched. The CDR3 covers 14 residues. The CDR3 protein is CATMTGRGSSPLHF. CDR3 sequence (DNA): TGTGCCACTATGACTGGCAGGGGGAGTTCACCCCTCCACTTT. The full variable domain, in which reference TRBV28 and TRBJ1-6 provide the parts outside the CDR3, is DVKVTQSSRYLVKRTGEKVFLECVQDMDHENMFWYRQDPGLGLRLIYFSYDVKMKEKGDIPEGYSVSREKKERFSLILESASTNQTSMYLCATMTGRGSSPLHFGNGTRLTVT.

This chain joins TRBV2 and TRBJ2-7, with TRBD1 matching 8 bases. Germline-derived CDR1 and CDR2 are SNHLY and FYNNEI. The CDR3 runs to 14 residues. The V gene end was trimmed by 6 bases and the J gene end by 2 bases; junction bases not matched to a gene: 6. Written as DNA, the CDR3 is TGTGCCAGCAGGGGCAGGACAGGGACCTACGAGCAGTACTTC. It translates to CASRGRTGTYEQYF.

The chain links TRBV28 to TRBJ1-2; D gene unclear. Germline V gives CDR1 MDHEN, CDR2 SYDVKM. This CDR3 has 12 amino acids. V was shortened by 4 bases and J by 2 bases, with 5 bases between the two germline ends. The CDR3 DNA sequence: TGTGCCAGCAGTTCAGGAAACTATGGCTACACCTTC. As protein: CASSSGNYGYTF.

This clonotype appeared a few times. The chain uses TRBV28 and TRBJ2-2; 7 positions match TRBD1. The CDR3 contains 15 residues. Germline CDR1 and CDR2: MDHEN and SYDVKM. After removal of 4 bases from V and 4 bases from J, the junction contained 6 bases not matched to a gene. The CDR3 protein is CASSSGGVGTGELFF. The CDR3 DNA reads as TGTGCCAGCAGTTCAGGGGGAGTGGGCACCGGGGAGCTGTTTTTT.

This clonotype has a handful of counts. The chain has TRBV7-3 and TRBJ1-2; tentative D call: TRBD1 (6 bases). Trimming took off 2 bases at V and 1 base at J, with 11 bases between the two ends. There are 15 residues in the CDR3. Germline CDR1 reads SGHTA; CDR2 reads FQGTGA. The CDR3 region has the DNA TGTGCCAGCAGCTTACCGTCACAGGGTAACTATGGCTACACCTTC. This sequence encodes CASSLPSQGNYGYTF. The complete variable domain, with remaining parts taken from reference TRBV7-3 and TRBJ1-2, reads GAGVSQTPSNKVTEKGKYVELRCDPISGHTALYWYRQSLGQGPEFLIYFQGTGAADDSGLPNDRFFAVRPEGSVSTLKIQRTERGDSAVYLCASSLPSQGNYGYTFGSGTRLTVV.

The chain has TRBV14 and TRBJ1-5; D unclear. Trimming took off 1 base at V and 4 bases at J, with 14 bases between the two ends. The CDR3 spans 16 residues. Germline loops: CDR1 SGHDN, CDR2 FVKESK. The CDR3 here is CASSQGLARSNQPQHF. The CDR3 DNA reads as TGTGCCAGCAGCCAAGGACTCGCGCGGTCGAATCAGCCCCAGCATTTT.

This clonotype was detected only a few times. The CDR3 nucleotides read TGTGCCAGCAGTTTCTATCCGGGACTAGCGGGAGGTACCTACGAGCAGTACTTC. Its protein is CASSFYPGLAGGTYEQYF. The J gene is TRBJ2-7, the V gene TRBV28; the match to TRBD2 covers 15 bases. CDR3 length: 18 amino acids. V dropped 3 bases and J dropped 2; count of bases not matched to a gene: 8. The germline CDR1 and CDR2 sequences are MDHEN and SYDVKM.

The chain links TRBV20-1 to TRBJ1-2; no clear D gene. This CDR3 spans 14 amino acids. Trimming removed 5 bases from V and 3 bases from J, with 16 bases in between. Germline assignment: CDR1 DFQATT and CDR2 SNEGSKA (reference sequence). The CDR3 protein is CSAPPPGLDYGYTF. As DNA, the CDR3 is TGCAGTGCTCCCCCGCCAGGCCTGGACTATGGCTACACCTTC.

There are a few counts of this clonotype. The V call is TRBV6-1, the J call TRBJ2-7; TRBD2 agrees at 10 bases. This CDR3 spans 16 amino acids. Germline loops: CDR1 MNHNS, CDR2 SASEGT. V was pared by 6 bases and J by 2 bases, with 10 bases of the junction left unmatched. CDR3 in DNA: TGTGCCAGCAGGACGGGGTCTAGCGGGAGCACCTACGAGCAGTACTTC. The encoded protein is CASRTGSSGSTYEQYF.

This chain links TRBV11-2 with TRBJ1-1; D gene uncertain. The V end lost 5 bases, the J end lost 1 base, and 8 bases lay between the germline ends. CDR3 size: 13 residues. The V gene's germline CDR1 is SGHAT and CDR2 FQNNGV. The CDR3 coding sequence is TGTGCCAGCAGCCGGAGCCCGAACACTGAAGCTTTCTTT. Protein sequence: CASSRSPNTEAFF.

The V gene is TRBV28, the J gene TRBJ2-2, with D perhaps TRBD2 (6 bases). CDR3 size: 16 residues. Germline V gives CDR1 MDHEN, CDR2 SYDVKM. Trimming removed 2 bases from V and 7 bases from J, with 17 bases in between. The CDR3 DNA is TGTGCCAGCAGTTTAATCGGCCACGAGGAGGGCGGGGAGCTGTTTTTT. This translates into CASSLIGHEEGGELFF.

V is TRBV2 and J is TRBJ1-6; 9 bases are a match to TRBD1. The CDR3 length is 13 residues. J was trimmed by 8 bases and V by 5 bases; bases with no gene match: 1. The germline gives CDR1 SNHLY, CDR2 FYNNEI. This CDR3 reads CASSTGGDSPLHF. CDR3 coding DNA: TGTGCCAGCAGTACAGGGGGCGATTCACCCCTCCACTTT.

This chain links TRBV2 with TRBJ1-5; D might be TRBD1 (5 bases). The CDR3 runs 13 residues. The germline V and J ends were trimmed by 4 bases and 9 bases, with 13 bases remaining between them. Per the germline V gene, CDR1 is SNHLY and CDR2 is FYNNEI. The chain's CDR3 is CASSVVGGRPQHF. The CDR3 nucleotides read TGTGCCAGCAGTGTGGTCGGGGGACGGCCCCAGCATTTT.

The CDR3 DNA sequence: TGTGCCAGCTTAATGCAGCTGAACACTGAAGCTTTCTTT. It translates to CASLMQLNTEAFF. The chain is built from TRBV2 and TRBJ1-1; D call uncertain. Germline CDR1 reads SNHLY; CDR2 reads FYNNEI. The CDR3 loop spans 13 amino acids. Between the trimmed V and J ends, which lost 8 bases and 0 bases, there was a span of 10 bases.

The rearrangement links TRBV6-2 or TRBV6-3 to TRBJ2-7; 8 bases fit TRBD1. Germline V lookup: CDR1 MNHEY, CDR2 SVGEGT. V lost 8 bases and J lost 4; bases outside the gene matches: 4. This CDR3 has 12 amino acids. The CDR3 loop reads CASGDRLYEQYF. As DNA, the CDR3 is TGTGCCAGCGGGGACAGGCTGTACGAGCAGTACTTC.